What follows are 21 T cell receptor beta chains derived from one specimen sequenced in a study of post-analysis software for immune sequencing data. Tagging with unique molecular identifiers was a feature of the TCR beta cDNA libraries. MiXCR, run by TCRdb on the PCR reads, gives a single entry per CDR3 protein. This sample has about 770,000 distinct CDR3 sequences, with roughly 50% found just once. For these TCRs, the target antigens are not known. Notes on the study in general: Patients used about five TRBV segments, including TRBV5-6, TRBV5-1 and TRBV20-1, more often than controls.

Sequenced: blood. The source of these receptors is a girl aged 5-17 years with multiple sclerosis.

With respect to this clonotype: One end of the junction does not line up with germline, which may come from a read error. The V call is TRBV5-1, the J call TRBJ2-5, with D maybe TRBD2 (5 bases). The DNA end lines up better with TRBJ2-7; the J call may be wrong. The germline V gene has CDR1 SGHRS and CDR2 YFSETQ. The CDR3 loop spans 16 amino acids. This CDR3 reads CASSLQSPGSSFEQYF. CDR3 nucleotide sequence: TGCGCCAGCAGCTTGCAATCCCCGGGAAGCTCCTTCGAGCAGTACTTC.

The genes are TRBV11-2 and TRBJ2-3; 7 bases agree with TRBD2. V lost 2 bases and J lost 2; bases outside the gene matches: 13. CDR3 size: 18 residues. Germline V gene sequence: CDR1 SGHAT, CDR2 FQNNGV. Here the CDR3 reads CASSLLGLNSGVTDTQYF. The CDR3 DNA is TGTGCCAGCAGCTTACTTGGCTTGAACAGCGGGGTCACAGATACGCAGTATTTT.

This rearrangement joins TRBV12-3 or TRBV12-4 to TRBJ1-4; D possibly corresponds to TRBD1 (6 bases). The ends were cut back, 2 bases at V and 8 bases at J, with 12 bases in the middle. The CDR3 contains 14 residues. CDR3 protein: CASSLTGSGEKLFF. CDR3 sequence (DNA): TGTGCCAGCAGTTTAACAGGGAGCGGGGAAAAACTGTTTTTT.

This clonotype was seen a few times. The chain is built from TRBV7-6 and TRBJ2-3, with D perhaps being TRBD1 or TRBD2 (5 bases each). V shed 2 bases and J shed 5 bases, with 14 bases lying between them. This CDR3 contains 15 residues. CDR1 SGHVS and CDR2 FNYEAQ come from the germline V gene. The CDR3 sequence: CASSLLVRGEDTQYF. The DNA for the CDR3 is TGTGCCAGCAGCTTATTGGTGAGGGGAGAAGATACGCAGTATTTT.

This clonotype has a handful of counts. This rearrangement joins TRBV5-5 to TRBJ2-1, with D perhaps TRBD2 (5 bases). The CDR3 runs 14 residues. Trimming shortened V by 0 bases and J by 5 bases, and 9 bases separated the two germline ends. The germline V gene has CDR1 SGHKS and CDR2 YYEKEE (reference sequence). The CDR3 here is CASSLGTSHNEQFF. CDR3 nucleotide sequence: TGTGCCAGCAGCTTGGGGACTTCCCACAATGAGCAGTTCTTC.

This clonotype appeared a few times. The chain couples TRBV12-3 or TRBV12-4 to TRBJ1-2; the match to TRBD1 covers 9 bases. The CDR3 extends over 15 amino acids. Trimming cost V 6 bases and J 6 bases; bases outside gene matches: 11. The CDR3 nucleotides are TGTGCCAGCAGCTCAGAAGCCCGGGACAGGGATGGCTACACCTTC. Protein sequence: CASSSEARDRDGYTF.

This chain uses TRBV12-3 or TRBV12-4 with TRBJ2-3; D unclear. V lost 5 bases and J lost 4, with 10 bases in between. This CDR3 has 13 amino acids. The CDR3 protein is CASSTRGSDTQYF. CDR3 DNA: TGTGCCAGCAGTACTCGTGGGTCAGATACGCAGTATTTT.

The rearrangement links TRBV12-3 or TRBV12-4 to TRBJ1-2, with 9 bases aligning to TRBD1. The CDR3 extends over 17 amino acids. Losses at the gene ends were 7 bases for V and 3 bases for J; bases not matched to a gene: 15. The CDR3 DNA sequence: TGTGCCAGCACCTTAAGTACGGGACAGGGTAACGACTATGGCTACACCTTC. Protein sequence: CASTLSTGQGNDYGYTF.

There are a few counts of this clonotype. This chain links TRBV6-6 with TRBJ2-4; TRBD1 is a possible D gene (6 bases). Germline CDR1 reads MNHNY; CDR2 reads SVGAGI (reference sequence). Deletions cut 0 bases from V and 5 bases from J, with 11 bases between. This CDR3 region has 15 residues. This CDR3 reads CASSYSRAGENIQYF. The DNA of the CDR3 is TGTGCCAGCAGTTACTCGCGGGCAGGGGAAAACATTCAGTACTTC.

V is TRBV3-1 and J is TRBJ2-1; 9 bases fit TRBD2. The CDR3 has 18 residues. From germline, CDR1 is LGHDT and CDR2 YNNKEL (reference sequence). The V and J ends lost 5 bases and 8 bases, in that order; junction bases with no gene match: 19. The CDR3 region is CASSSRAGGKLGSYEQFF. Here the CDR3 DNA reads TGTGCCAGCAGCTCAAGGGCGGGAGGGAAATTAGGCAGCTATGAGCAGTTCTTC.

The J gene is TRBJ2-3, the V gene TRBV7-2; 7 bases match TRBD1. This CDR3 region has 15 residues. CDR1 and CDR2 (germline): SGHTA, FQGNSA. Trimming cost V 5 bases and J 4 bases; bases outside gene matches: 9. This CDR3 is CASSRWDRTSDTQYF. CDR3 nucleotides: TGTGCCAGCAGCAGATGGGACAGAACCTCAGATACGCAGTATTTT.

The chain is built from TRBV5-1 and TRBJ2-7; D gene unclear. Germline CDR1 reads SGHRS; CDR2 reads YFSETQ. V was clipped by 3 bases and J by 1 base, with 17 bases between them. This CDR3 region has 16 residues. The CDR3 coding sequence is TGCGCCAGCAGCTCGACCCTGGGTGGGTCGTCCTACGAGCAGTACTTC. It encodes CASSSTLGGSSYEQYF.

In this sample, this clonotype turned up a few times. The V and J genes are TRBV20-1 and TRBJ2-3; 8 nucleotides align to TRBD2. This CDR3 comprises 12 residues. Germline CDR1 reads DFQATT; CDR2 reads SNEGSKA (reference sequence). The CDR3, as DNA: TGCGCCCGGTCCCTAGCGGGAGATACGCAGTATTTT. It encodes CARSLAGDTQYF.

This clonotype showed up many times. CDR3 in DNA: TGTGCCAGCAACCCTGGGCAGGGTCGGGAAGAGACCCAGTACTTC. As protein: CASNPGQGREETQYF. The gene calls are TRBV7-9 and TRBJ2-5; tentative D call: TRBD1 (5 bases). V lost 7 bases to trimming and J lost 3 bases, with 18 bases between them. There are 15 residues in the CDR3. Germline V gene sequence: CDR1 SEHNR, CDR2 FQNEAQ (reference sequence).

This clonotype was seen once. The gene calls are TRBV3-1 and TRBJ2-3; tentative D call: TRBD1 (5 bases). V lost 8 bases and J lost 2, with 17 bases in between. CDR1 and CDR2 from the germline V gene are LGHDT and YNNKEL (reference sequence). This CDR3 has 15 residues. CDR3 region: CASQRTSFSTDTQYF. As DNA, the CDR3 is TGTGCCAGCCAACGGACAAGTTTTTCCACAGATACGCAGTATTTT.

The rearrangement uses TRBV20-1 and TRBJ1-2; unclear D gene. The germline V and J ends were trimmed by 2 bases and 6 bases, with 7 bases remaining between them. Germline CDR1 DFQATT, CDR2 SNEGSKA (reference sequence). The CDR3 spans 11 residues. CDR3: CSARKTDGYTF. Here the CDR3 DNA reads TGCAGTGCTAGAAAAACGGATGGCTACACCTTC.

The rearrangement uses TRBV29-1 and TRBJ1-2, with TRBD1 matching 7 bases. From germline, CDR1 is SQVTM and CDR2 ANQGSEA. V was pared by 7 bases and J by 4 bases, with 9 bases of the junction left unmatched. The CDR3 is made up of 13 amino acids. CDR3 coding DNA: TGCAGCGCCTTGACAGGGTCGTTCTATGGCTACACCTTC. Amino acid sequence: CSALTGSFYGYTF.

The chain joins TRBV28 to TRBJ2-3, with a possible D match to TRBD1 (6 bases). This CDR3 spans 13 amino acids. Germline-derived CDR1 and CDR2 are MDHEN and SYDVKM. Trimming took 6 bases from V and 7 from J, leaving 14 bases between them. The CDR3, as DNA: TGTGCCAGCAGCGGCGGACAGTTCCATACGCAGTATTTT. It translates to CASSGGQFHTQYF.

This clonotype was seen only a few times. The chain carries TRBV13 and TRBJ2-7; no clear D. This CDR3 spans 14 amino acids. Germline assignment: CDR1 PRHDT and CDR2 FYEKMQ (reference sequence). The V end lost 1 base, the J end lost 7 bases, and 14 bases lay between the germline ends. The CDR3 loop reads CASSLEDSPLEQYF. The CDR3 DNA reads TGTGCCAGCAGCTTAGAAGACTCTCCCCTGGAGCAGTACTTC.

V is TRBV7-6 and J is TRBJ2-1, with D perhaps matching TRBD1 (5 bases). V was clipped by 5 bases and J by 0 bases, with 11 bases between them. Germline assignment: CDR1 SGHVS and CDR2 FNYEAQ. CDR3 length: 15 residues. CDR3: CASSHTGPSYNEQFF. The DNA for the CDR3 is TGTGCCAGCAGCCATACAGGTCCCTCCTACAATGAGCAGTTCTTC. The full variable domain, in which reference TRBV7-6 and TRBJ2-1 provide the parts outside the CDR3, is GAGVSQSPRYKVTKRGQDVALRCDPISGHVSLYWYRQALGQGPEFLTYFNYEAQQDKSGLPNDRFSAERPEGSISTLTIQRTEQRDSAMYRCASSHTGPSYNEQFFGPGTRLTVL.

The chain combines TRBV7-2 with TRBJ2-3, with TRBD2 as a possible D gene (6 bases). Germline lookup yields CDR1 SGHTA and CDR2 FQGNSA. The CDR3 runs to 15 residues. The V and J ends lost 5 bases and 2 bases respectively, with 14 bases between them. CDR3 nucleotides: TGTGCCAGCAGCCCTTCCCTAGCGTTCACAGATACGCAGTATTTT. Its protein product is CASSPSLAFTDTQYF.